The 27 T cell receptor beta chains reported below all come from one sample, sequenced in a study of cytotoxic CD8 clonotypes in ibrutinib-treated CLL. Clones were sequenced by immunoSEQ multiplex PCR, and TCRdb holds only the in-frame ones, with some missing. The sample shows some 100,000 clones, roughly 60% of them seen only once. The sample was PBMCs, taken after 24 months of ibrutinib treatment. The receptors derive from a human donor with chronic lymphocytic leukemia.

This clone turned up a few times. The V call is TRBV18, the J call TRBJ1-2; D is uncertain. Trimming pared 0 bases from V and 8 bases from J, leaving 16 bases between. The CDR3 extends over 15 amino acids. Germline CDR1 and CDR2: KGHSH and LQKENI. The CDR3 protein is CASSPPVQREVGYTF. CDR3 coding DNA: TGTGCCAGCTCACCACCGGTACAGCGGGAGGTGGGCTACACCTTC.

This clone was seen at least ten times. The chain couples TRBV5-1 to TRBJ1-1, with a possible D match to TRBD1 (5 bases). CDR1 is SGHRS, CDR2 YFSETQ, per germline. V was clipped by 4 bases and J by 5 bases, with 15 bases between them. The CDR3 covers 14 residues. DNA of the CDR3: TGCGCCAGCAGCAGGGACCTGTTGCGGACTGAAGCTTTCTTT. This encodes CASSRDLLRTEAFF. The whole variable domain, filled in from reference TRBV5-1 and TRBJ1-1, reads KAGVTQTPRYLIKTRGQQVTLSCSPISGHRSVSWYQQTPGQGLQFLFEYFSETQRNKGNFPGRFSGRQFSNSRSEMNVSTLELGDSALYLCASSRDLLRTEAFFGQGTRLTVV.

This chain links TRBV7-8 with TRBJ1-6, with a weak D call TRBD1 (5 bases). Germline CDR1 is SGHVS and CDR2 is FQNEAQ. CDR3 size: 15 residues. V dropped 5 bases and J dropped 10 bases, with 18 bases sitting between them. This CDR3 is CASSLNAGQESPLHF. CDR3 nucleotides: TGTGCCAGCAGCCTTAATGCGGGGCAGGAGTCACCCCTCCACTTT.

This chain uses TRBV5-1 with TRBJ1-2, with TRBD1 identical over 8 bases. The V gene end was trimmed by 6 bases and the J gene end by 8 bases; junction bases not matched to a gene: 9. Germline-derived CDR1 and CDR2 are SGHRS and YFSETQ. CDR3 length: 13 amino acids. CDR3 coding DNA: TGCGCCAGCACCCCAGACAGGGGAGGGGGCTACACCTTC. Encoded protein: CASTPDRGGGYTF.

This clone was recorded once. The V call is TRBV6-6, the J call TRBJ1-4, with D unclear. This CDR3 region has 15 residues. Germline V gene data show CDR1 as MNHNY and CDR2 as SVGAGI (reference sequence). V was cut by 1 base and J by 3 bases, with 9 bases left in between. CDR3 in amino acids: CASSYLAVANEKLFF. The DNA of the CDR3 is TGTGCCAGCAGTTACTTGGCTGTGGCTAATGAAAAACTGTTTTTT.

This clone came up a few times. The chain is built from TRBV7-6 and TRBJ2-5; 12 nucleotides agree with TRBD2. In germline, CDR1 is SGHVS, CDR2 FNYEAQ. After removal of 1 base from V and 5 bases from J, the junction contained 5 bases not matched to a gene. The CDR3 sequence is 16 residues long. The CDR3 here is CASSLEASGGAETQYF. DNA of the CDR3: TGTGCCAGCAGCTTAGAGGCTAGCGGGGGGGCGGAGACCCAGTACTTC.

The chain uses TRBV5-1 and TRBJ2-1, with a weak D call TRBD1 (5 bases). The length of the CDR3 is 15 residues. Germline CDR1 reads SGHRS; CDR2 reads YFSETQ. V lost 1 base, J lost 8 bases, and 16 bases lay in between. The CDR3 DNA is TGCGCCAGCAGCTTGAGGGGATCGGATAGAGATGAGCAGTTCTTC. Its protein product is CASSLRGSDRDEQFF.

The CDR3, as DNA: TGTGCCAGCAGCTTGGGGGCCGGTCACGGGGAGCTGTTTTTT. This sequence encodes CASSLGAGHGELFF. This chain connects TRBV7-6 to TRBJ2-2; tentative D call: TRBD1 (6 bases). Germline V gene lookup returns CDR1 SGHVS and CDR2 FNYEAQ. CDR3 size: 14 residues. Between the trimmed V and J ends, which lost 3 bases and 7 bases, there was a span of 12 bases. The whole variable domain, remainder taken from reference TRBV7-6 and TRBJ2-2, is GAGVSQSPRYKVTKRGQDVALRCDPISGHVSLYWYRQALGQGPEFLTYFNYEAQQDKSGLPNDRFSAERPEGSISTLTIQRTEQRDSAMYRCASSLGAGHGELFFGEGSRLTVL.

There are a few counts of this clone. A much larger clone differs by one base, so this may be a read error. The chain recombines TRBV28 with TRBJ1-6; D is undetermined. Germline CDR1 MDHEN, CDR2 SYDVKM. Trimming pared 5 bases from V and 2 bases from J, leaving 4 bases between. The length of the CDR3 is 13 residues. CDR3 in DNA: TGTGCCAGCAGTCCCACCTATAATTCACCCCTCCACTTT. It is translated as CASSPTYNSPLHF.

This clone was counted between two and nine times. The J gene is TRBJ1-5, the V gene TRBV6-1; D is undetermined. CDR3 length: 13 amino acids. Germline V gene lookup returns CDR1 MNHNS and CDR2 SASEGT. The V gene lost 6 bases and the J gene lost 6 bases, with 12 bases spanning the gap. CDR3 in amino acids: CASRLVNGQPQHF. The CDR3 DNA sequence: TGTGCCAGCAGACTAGTGAACGGTCAGCCCCAGCATTTT.

The rearrangement uses TRBV6-5 and TRBJ1-1, with a tentative D call TRBD1 (6 bases). Trimming shortened V by 4 bases and J by 6 bases, and 12 bases separated the two germline ends. CDR3 length equals 13 residues. CDR1 and CDR2 from the germline V gene are MNHEY and SVGAGI. The chain's CDR3 is CASSFTGMAEAFF. Here the CDR3 DNA reads TGTGCCAGCAGTTTTACAGGGATGGCTGAAGCTTTCTTT.

This clone occurred a few times. The chain couples TRBV10-2 to TRBJ2-7, with 12 nucleotides matching TRBD1. Trimming cost V 7 bases and J 7 bases; bases outside gene matches: 11. The germline CDR1 and CDR2 sequences are WSHSY and SAAADI. The CDR3 runs 15 residues. The CDR3 reads CASINRDRGLEEQYF. The CDR3 DNA reads as TGCGCCAGCATTAACCGGGACAGGGGGCTTGAAGAGCAGTACTTC.

The gene calls are TRBV29-1 and TRBJ2-3, with D tentatively TRBD2 (6 bases). The germline V gene encodes CDR1 SQVTM and CDR2 ANQGSEA. Trimming removed 5 bases at V and 4 bases at J, with 19 bases between. The CDR3 has 15 residues. As DNA, the CDR3 is TGCAGCGTTCTGGGTCTCCAAACGGGGGCAGATACGCAGTATTTT. Translating it yields CSVLGLQTGADTQYF.

CDR3 nucleotide sequence: TGTGCCAGCAGCTTAGTAGCGGGGGGGAAAGCAGATACGCAGTATTTT. Translating it yields CASSLVAGGKADTQYF. V gene TRBV7-2 combines with J gene TRBJ2-3, with 11 bases that match TRBD2. The CDR3 loop spans 16 amino acids. Germline-derived CDR1 and CDR2 are SGHTA and FQGNSA. The V segment lost 1 base and the J segment 4 bases; nucleotides outside the gene matches: 4. The full variable domain, with the rest looked up from reference TRBV7-2 and TRBJ2-3, is GAGVSQSPSNKVTEKGKDVELRCDPISGHTALYWYRQSLGQGLEFLIYFQGNSAPDKSGLPSDRFSAERTGGSVSTLTIQRTQQEDSAVYLCASSLVAGGKADTQYFGPGTRLTVL.

There are a few counts of this clone. This chain uses TRBV9 with TRBJ2-1, with 8 positions matching TRBD2. CDR1 and CDR2 (germline): SGDLS, YYNGEE. The length of the CDR3 is 15 residues. V was pared by 4 bases and J by 9 bases, with 12 bases of the junction left unmatched. The CDR3 DNA reads TGTGCCAGCAGCCTCCGGGGGGGCCGAGGCAGTGAGCAGTTCTTC. Amino acids: CASSLRGGRGSEQFF.

In DNA form, the CDR3 reads TGTGCCAGCAGTTCAGCCGTGGGGGGTCATATTAACTATGGCTACACCTTC. It yields the protein CASSSAVGGHINYGYTF. The chain has TRBV28 and TRBJ1-2; D may be TRBD1 (5 bases). Trimming left V 4 bases short and J 1 base short, with 19 bases between. This CDR3 has 17 residues. The germline gives CDR1 MDHEN, CDR2 SYDVKM.

The chain has TRBV7-2 and TRBJ1-3, with D unclear. The V end was cut by 6 bases, the J end by 2 bases, with 14 bases between. The germline V gene encodes CDR1 SGHTA and CDR2 FQGNSA. This CDR3 has 15 residues. Here the CDR3 DNA reads TGTGCCAGCAGACCCCGGCTAGGAACTGGAAACACCATATATTTT. It translates to CASRPRLGTGNTIYF.

V usage is TRBV11-3 and J usage is TRBJ2-3; D remains unclear. V was clipped by 4 bases and J by 2 bases, with 10 bases between them. This CDR3 contains 14 residues. Germline V gene sequence: CDR1 SGHNT, CDR2 YENEEA. This CDR3 reads CASSSTTATDTQYF. DNA of the CDR3: TGTGCCAGCAGCTCCACAACGGCCACAGATACGCAGTATTTT.

On this clone: The junction and the germline gene differ at one end; a read error may be behind it. V is TRBV2 and J is TRBJ2-1; 15 positions match TRBD2. This CDR3 region has 16 residues. CDR1 and CDR2 from the germline V gene are SNHLY and FYNNEI. CDR3 sequence reads: CASNEGLAGGRSEQFF. In DNA form, the CDR3 reads TGTGCCAGCAATGAAGGACTAGCGGGGGGGCGGAGTGAGCAGTTCTTC. Full variable domain (outside the CDR3, taken from reference TRBV2 and TRBJ2-1): EPEVTQTPSHQVTQMGQEVILRCVPISNHLYFYWYRQILGQKVEFLVSFYNNEISEKSEIFDDQFSVERPDGSNFTLKIRSTKLEDSAMYFCASNEGLAGGRSEQFFGPGTRLTVL.

This rearrangement joins TRBV4-1 to TRBJ2-5, with 10 bases matching TRBD1. Germline values: CDR1 MGHRA, CDR2 YSYEKL. The CDR3 runs to 17 residues. V gave up 1 base and J gave up 3 bases; unmatched junction bases: 8. CDR3 in DNA: TGCGCCAGCAGCCAAGGGCTTCGGACAGGGGGTGAAGAGACCCAGTACTTC. Protein: CASSQGLRTGGEETQYF.

This clone has a handful of counts. The CDR3 loop reads CASSSTTGLRTEAFF. The CDR3 nucleotides are TGTGCCAGTAGTTCAACGACAGGTCTTCGAACTGAAGCTTTCTTT. The rearrangement links TRBV19 to TRBJ1-1; D might be TRBD1 (6 bases). Trimming removed 5 bases at V and 5 bases at J, with 18 bases between. CDR1 and CDR2 from the germline V gene are LNHDA and SQIVND (reference sequence). CDR3 length equals 15 residues.

The genes are TRBV2 and TRBJ1-5, with TRBD1 matching 7 bases. Germline V CDR1 and CDR2: SNHLY, FYNNEI. The CDR3 totals 14 residues. The V and J ends lost 3 bases and 4 bases, in that order; junction bases with no gene match: 3. In nucleotides, the CDR3 is TGTGCCAGCAGTGAGGAGACAGGGAATCAGCCCCAGCATTTT. Translated, it gives CASSEETGNQPQHF.

CDR3 in amino acids: CASSPRGRNTEAFF. The CDR3 nucleotides are TGTGCCAGCAGCCCCAGGGGGAGGAACACTGAAGCTTTCTTT. This chain connects TRBV27 to TRBJ1-1; 7 bases are shared with TRBD1. Germline CDR1 reads MNHEY; CDR2 reads SMNVEV (reference sequence). The V segment lost 6 bases and the J segment 1 base; nucleotides outside the gene matches: 5. This CDR3 has 14 residues.

This clone was counted only a few times. This chain connects TRBV19 to TRBJ1-1, with D perhaps TRBD1 (6 bases). CDR1 LNHDA and CDR2 SQIVND come from the germline V gene (reference sequence). Trimming left V 3 bases short and J 1 base short, with 12 bases between. This CDR3 has 15 residues. The CDR3 loop is CASSMRGGQNTEAFF. CDR3 in DNA: TGTGCCAGTAGTATGAGGGGGGGCCAGAACACTGAAGCTTTCTTT.

The gene calls are TRBV9 and TRBJ1-2; 7 bases agree with TRBD1. The trim removed 0 bases at V and 4 bases at J, leaving 6 bases unmatched. The CDR3 is made up of 15 amino acids. Germline V gene data show CDR1 as SGDLS and CDR2 as YYNGEE. The CDR3 here is CASSVGPDRAYGYTF. The CDR3 nucleotides read TGTGCCAGCAGCGTAGGCCCCGACAGGGCCTATGGCTACACCTTC. Complete variable domain (other parts from reference TRBV9 and TRBJ1-2): DSGVTQTPKHLITATGQRVTLRCSPRSGDLSVYWYQQSLDQGLQFLIQYYNGEERAKGNILERFSAQQFPDLHSELNLSSLELGDSALYFCASSVGPDRAYGYTFGSGTRLTVV.

The chain links TRBV5-1 to TRBJ1-2; D is uncertain. The V gene lost 2 bases and the J gene lost 0 bases, with 8 bases spanning the gap. The CDR3 is made up of 14 amino acids. Per germline, CDR1 SGHRS and CDR2 YFSETQ. The CDR3 reads CASSFSGSNYGYTF. For the CDR3, the DNA is TGCGCCAGCAGCTTCTCTGGTTCTAACTATGGCTACACCTTC.

The chain employs TRBV25-1 and TRBJ2-5, with 9 bases identical to TRBD1. Germline CDR1 MGHDK, CDR2 SYGVNS. There are 16 residues in the CDR3. V shed 4 bases, J shed 3 bases, and the junction held 9 bases outside the gene matches. CDR3 sequence: CASSVFKDRGKETQYF. In DNA, the CDR3 is TGTGCCAGCAGTGTGTTCAAGGACAGGGGTAAAGAGACCCAGTACTTC.